This passage covers 3 T cell receptor beta chains from one sample sequenced in a study of T cell repertoires in cytomegalovirus infection. No antigen has been identified for these receptors. TCRdb processed the reads anew with MiXCR; each CDR3 protein has one entry. The sample yields roughly 80,000 distinct CDR3 sequences, approximately 24% seen once. Specimen: CD8+ T cells from cultured PBMCs, collected from culture after CMV antigen stimulation. The receptors originated from a human donor in good health (CMV status not recorded). Some clones in this sample may be carry-over from other donors' samples.

As to this clonotype: This may be a read error: a much more frequent sequence differs by one nucleotide. V is TRBV7-9 and J is TRBJ1-1; D is uncertain. CDR1 and CDR2 from the germline V gene are SEHNR and FQNEAQ (reference sequence). The CDR3 is made up of 13 amino acids. CDR3 DNA: TGTGCCAGCATCCGCGTCACGGAGACTGAAGCTCTCTTT. This translates into CASIRVTETEALF.

This sequence joins TRBV6-2 or TRBV6-3 and TRBJ2-1; a possible D gene is TRBD2 (6 bases). The CDR3 has 15 residues. Trimming removed 2 bases at V and 2 bases at J, with 10 bases between. Germline CDR1 reads MNHEY; CDR2 reads SVGEGT. For the CDR3, the DNA is TGTGCCAGCAGTTACGAGGGAGGACCCTACAATGAGCAGTTCTTC. This encodes CASSYEGGPYNEQFF.

The V call is TRBV11-3, the J call TRBJ2-7; 7 nucleotides line up with TRBD1. The CDR3 has 13 amino acids. Germline lookup yields CDR1 SGHNT and CDR2 YENEEA. With 5 bases clipped from V and 4 bases from J, the junction kept 5 bases outside the gene matches. The CDR3 is CASSNRQGYEQYF. The CDR3 DNA follows: TGTGCCAGCAGCAACCGACAGGGTTACGAGCAGTACTTC.